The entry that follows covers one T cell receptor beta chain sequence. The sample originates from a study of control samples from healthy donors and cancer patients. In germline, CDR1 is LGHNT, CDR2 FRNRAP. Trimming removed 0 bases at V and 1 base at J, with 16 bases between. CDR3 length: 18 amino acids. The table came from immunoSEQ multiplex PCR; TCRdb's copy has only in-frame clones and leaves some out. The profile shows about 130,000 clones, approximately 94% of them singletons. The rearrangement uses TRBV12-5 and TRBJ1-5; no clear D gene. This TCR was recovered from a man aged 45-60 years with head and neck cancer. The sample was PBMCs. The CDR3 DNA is TGTGCTAGTGGTTTGGTACCCGCCAGGCGGATAAGCAATCAGCCCCAGCATTTT. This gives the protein CASGLVPARRISNQPQHF.